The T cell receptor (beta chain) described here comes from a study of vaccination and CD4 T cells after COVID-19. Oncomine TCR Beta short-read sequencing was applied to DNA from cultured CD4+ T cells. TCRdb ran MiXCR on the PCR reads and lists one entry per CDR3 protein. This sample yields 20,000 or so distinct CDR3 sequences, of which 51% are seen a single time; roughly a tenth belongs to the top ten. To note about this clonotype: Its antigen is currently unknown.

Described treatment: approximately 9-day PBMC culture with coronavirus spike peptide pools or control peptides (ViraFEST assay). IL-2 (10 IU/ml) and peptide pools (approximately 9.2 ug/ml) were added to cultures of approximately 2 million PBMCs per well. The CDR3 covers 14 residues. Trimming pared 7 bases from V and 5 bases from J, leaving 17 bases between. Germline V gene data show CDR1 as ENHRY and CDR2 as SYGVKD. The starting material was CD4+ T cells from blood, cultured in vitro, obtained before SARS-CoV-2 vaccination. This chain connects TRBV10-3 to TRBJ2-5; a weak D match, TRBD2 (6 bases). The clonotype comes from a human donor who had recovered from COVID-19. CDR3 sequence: CAIKGGTVSETQYF. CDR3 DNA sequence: TGTGCCATCAAAGGCGGGACGGTTTCGGAGACCCAGTACTTC.